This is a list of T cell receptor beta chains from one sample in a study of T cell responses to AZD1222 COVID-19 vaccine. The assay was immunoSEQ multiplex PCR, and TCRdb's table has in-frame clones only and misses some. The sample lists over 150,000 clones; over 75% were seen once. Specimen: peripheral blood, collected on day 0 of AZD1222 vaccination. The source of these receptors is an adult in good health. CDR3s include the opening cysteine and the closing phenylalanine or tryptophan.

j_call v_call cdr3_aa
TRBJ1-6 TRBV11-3 CASSFYNSPLHF
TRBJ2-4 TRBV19 CASSFAGLNIQYF
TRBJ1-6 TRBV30 CAWSPHGGRSYNSPLHF
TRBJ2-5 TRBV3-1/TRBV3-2 CASRGLAGAQETQYF
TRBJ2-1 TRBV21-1 CASALQAPGPYNEQFF
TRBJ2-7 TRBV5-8 CASSYADRALYEQYF
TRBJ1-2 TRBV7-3 CASSPGGVYGYTF
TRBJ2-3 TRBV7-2 CASSLDRTDTQYF
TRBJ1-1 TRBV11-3 CASSSFTNGEAFF
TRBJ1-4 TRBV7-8 CASSLEGNNEKLFF
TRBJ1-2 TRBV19 CASSTREQDYGYTF
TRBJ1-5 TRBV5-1 CASSLGGASQPQHF
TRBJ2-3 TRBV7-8 CASSRPGPPSTDTQYF
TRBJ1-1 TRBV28 CASAGGLNTEAFF
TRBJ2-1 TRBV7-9 CASSLTQGQQYNEQFF
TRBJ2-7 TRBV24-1 CATSKGGITYEQYF
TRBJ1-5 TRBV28 CASSLFGEGGQPQHF
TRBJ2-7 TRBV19 CASSIGRGYEQYF